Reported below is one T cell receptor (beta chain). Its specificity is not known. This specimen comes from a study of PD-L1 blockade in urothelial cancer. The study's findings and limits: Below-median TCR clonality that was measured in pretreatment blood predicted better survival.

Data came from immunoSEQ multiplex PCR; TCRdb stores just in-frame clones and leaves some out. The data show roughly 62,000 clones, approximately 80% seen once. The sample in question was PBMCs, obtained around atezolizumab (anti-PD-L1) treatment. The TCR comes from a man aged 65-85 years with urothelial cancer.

The CDR3 is CASSGGWQQRTEAFF. The CDR3 DNA follows: TGTGCCAGCAGTGGAGGCTGGCAGCAAAGAACTGAAGCTTTCTTT. The chain couples TRBV6-1 to TRBJ1-1; D gene ambiguous. The CDR3 has 15 amino acids. With 4 bases removed from V and 5 bases from J, the gap between germline ends came to 17 bases. Germline lookup yields CDR1 MNHNS and CDR2 SASEGT.